This T cell receptor (beta chain) was obtained from a study of T cells in Graves' hyperthyroidism and ophthalmopathy. The source material, RNA transcripts, was used to amplify TCR beta CDR3 regions. The TCR CDR3 was amplified in a first-round RT-PCR using the HTBI primer set. TCRdb re-derived calls from the multiplex PCR reads in MiXCR, one entry per CDR3 protein. The data show hundreds of thousands of distinct CDR3 sequences, 16% seen once. The study included ophthalmopathy patients with Clinical Activity Score at least 3, NOSPECS grade at least 4 and duration under 3 months. As to this clonotype: Its antigen is not identified. A clone one base away is much larger, so this may be a read error.

Germline-derived CDR1 and CDR2 are SGHTA and FQGNSA. The CDR3 has 16 amino acids. The J segment lost 5 bases and the V segment lost 2 bases, leaving 8 bases of the junction unmatched. Overall study findings and caveats: Classification by a 13 V-J model distinguished ophthalmopathy from stable hyperthyroidism. For ophthalmopathy, model prediction preceded onset by a median about 6 months.

The rearrangement uses TRBV7-2 and TRBJ2-4, with 8 bases matching TRBD2. The receptor was isolated from a woman between 18 and 29 years old with Graves' ophthalmopathy. The material sequenced was blood. As DNA, the CDR3 is TGTGCCAGCAGCTTATTCGGGGGGGGGGGCGAAAACATTCAGTACTTC. Translating it yields CASSLFGGGGENIQYF. Complete variable domain (other parts from reference TRBV7-2 and TRBJ2-4): GAGVSQSPSNKVTEKGKDVELRCDPISGHTALYWYRQSLGQGLEFLIYFQGNSAPDKSGLPSDRFSAERTGGSVSTLTIQRTQQEDSAVYLCASSLFGGGGENIQYFGAGTRLSVL.